These T cell receptor beta chains were read from a single sample in a study of blood T cell repertoires in COVID-19. The data were produced by immunoSEQ multiplex PCR, yet TCRdb's version contains in-frame clones alone and is incomplete. The data show some 200,000 clones, with roughly 94% seen just once and roughly 0.76% held by the top ten. The sequencing input was peripheral blood. The source is a man aged 25 to 40 with COVID-19, enrolled during active disease. The CDR3 runs from the conserved cysteine through the conserved F or W. D genes are given only for firm matches. Rows give clone size only sometimes, using once, few, many, or a class for an expanded clone.

>TRBD1|TRBV5-1|TRBJ1-4|-
CASSFDRVANEKLFF
TGCGCCAGCAGCTTCGACAGGGTGGCTAATGAAAAACTGTTTTTT
>TRBD1|TRBV10-1|TRBJ2-2|few
CASSEYGQGTTGELFF
TGCGCCAGCAGTGAGTATGGACAGGGGACCACCGGGGAGCTGTTTTTT
>-|TRBV6-1|TRBJ1-2|-
CASSEGRAVYGYTF
TGTGCCAGCAGTGAGGGCAGGGCGGTCTATGGCTACACCTTC
>-|TRBV11-2|TRBJ1-1|-
CASSGSRGLNTEAFF
TGTGCCAGCAGCGGATCCAGGGGTCTGAACACTGAAGCTTTCTTT
>-|TRBV5-3|TRBJ1-5|-
CARSLSGLGNQPQHF
TGTGCCAGAAGCTTGTCCGGGTTGGGCAATCAGCCCCAGCATTTT
>TRBD1|TRBV6-5|TRBJ1-2|-
CASTLTGDSDGYTF
TGTGCCAGCACCTTAACAGGGGATTCAGATGGCTACACCTTC
>TRBD1|TRBV18|TRBJ1-4|once
CASSPSWGQGEKEKLFF
TGTGCCAGCTCACCGTCTTGGGGACAGGGGGAGAAAGAAAAACTGTTTTTT
>-|TRBV3-1/TRBV3-2|TRBJ2-7|once
CASSQDRGSYEQYF
TGTGCCAGCAGCCAAGACAGGGGATCCTACGAGCAGTACTTC
>-|TRBV5-1|TRBJ1-1|-
CASSFKGGPNTEAFF
TGCGCCAGCAGCTTCAAGGGCGGGCCAAACACTGAAGCTTTCTTT
>TRBD1|TRBV3-1/TRBV3-2|TRBJ1-2|-
CASSPQGGYGYTF
TGTGCCAGCAGCCCACAGGGGGGATATGGCTACACCTTC
>-|TRBV30|TRBJ1-4|-
CAWRWGFEKLFF
TGTGCCTGGCGCTGGGGCTTCGAAAAACTGTTTTTT
>-|TRBV6-5|TRBJ2-1|once
CASSQDPRGNEQFF
TGTGCCAGCAGTCAGGACCCAAGGGGCAATGAGCAGTTCTTC
>-|TRBV19|TRBJ2-4|-
CASSQGGDRASLQYF
TGTGCCAGTAGCCAAGGGGGAGACAGAGCTAGCCTTCAGTACTTC